The 11 T cell receptor beta chains given below trace back to one sample, sequenced in a study of neurological immune-mediated disorders. TCRdb used MiXCR to reprocess the 5' RACE reads, holding one entry per CDR3 protein. The data show tens of thousands of distinct CDR3 sequences, with roughly 4.5% seen just once and 6.9% held by the top ten. Sequenced input: PBMCs. The receptors derive from a man aged 25-45 years with multiple sclerosis.

This clonotype was counted at least ten times. The chain recombines TRBV6-6 with TRBJ1-5; 9 positions agree with TRBD1. The V segment lost 5 bases and the J segment 0 bases; nucleotides outside the gene matches: 8. Germline values: CDR1 MNHNY, CDR2 SVGAGI (reference sequence). This CDR3 is built from 17 residues. CDR3 protein: CASSTGTGTYSNQPQHF. CDR3 sequence (DNA): TGTGCCAGCAGTACCGGGACAGGGACCTATAGCAATCAGCCCCAGCATTTT.

This clonotype was seen repeatedly, ten times or more. V is TRBV29-1 and J is TRBJ1-6, with D possibly matching TRBD1 (5 bases). This CDR3 region has 13 residues. Germline-derived CDR1 and CDR2 are SQVTM and ANQGSEA. Trimming removed 4 bases at V and 8 bases at J, with 12 bases between. CDR3 region: CSVARTSDSPLHF. CDR3 in DNA: TGCAGCGTTGCTCGGACATCTGATTCACCCCTCCACTTT.

This clonotype has a count of ten or more. J is TRBJ2-7 and V is TRBV29-1; the D gene is possibly TRBD2 (6 bases). Germline assignment: CDR1 SQVTM and CDR2 ANQGSEA. This CDR3 is built from 12 residues. V dropped 7 bases and J dropped 1 base, with 11 bases sitting between them. The CDR3 spells CSALAGSYEQYF. The CDR3 DNA is TGCAGCGCCCTGGCGGGGTCCTACGAGCAGTACTTC.

Many counts were recorded for this clonotype. The chain recombines TRBV20-1 with TRBJ1-2; 8 bases fit TRBD1. The germline V gene encodes CDR1 DFQATT and CDR2 SNEGSKA (reference sequence). After removal of 1 base from V and 1 base from J, the junction contained 11 bases not matched to a gene. The CDR3 totals 17 residues. CDR3 region: CSARAPETGDNNYGYTF. The CDR3, as DNA: TGCAGTGCTAGAGCCCCCGAGACAGGGGATAATAACTATGGCTACACCTTC.

This clonotype has just a few counts. It may be a read error: a sequence one base away is much more abundant. The V call is TRBV5-6, the J call TRBJ1-4; no firm D call. V gave up 7 bases and J gave up 7 bases, with 17 bases separating them. CDR3 length: 14 amino acids. CDR1 is SGHDT, CDR2 YYEEEE, per germline. CDR3 nucleotides: TGTGCCAGCGGCTACAGCTTTGTTGCTGAAAAACTGTTTTTT. It translates to CASGYSFVAEKLFF.

This chain joins TRBV12-3 or TRBV12-4 and TRBJ2-5; TRBD2 is a possible D gene (5 bases). The V end was cut by 3 bases, the J end by 3 bases, with 11 bases between. This CDR3 is built from 14 residues. The CDR3 protein is CASSFSKEEETQYF. CDR3 in DNA: TGTGCCAGCAGTTTCTCGAAGGAGGAAGAGACCCAGTACTTC.

The sample holds many counts of this clonotype. The J gene is TRBJ1-1, the V gene TRBV5-1; D may be TRBD1 (5 bases). The germline CDR1 and CDR2 sequences are SGHRS and YFSETQ. Trimming stripped 4 bases from V and 6 bases from J, with 13 bases between. The CDR3 is made up of 13 amino acids. The chain's CDR3 is CASSITGGSEAFF. As DNA, the CDR3 is TGCGCCAGCAGCATTACAGGTGGTTCTGAAGCTTTCTTT.

This clonotype has at least ten counts. The gene calls are TRBV12-3 or TRBV12-4 and TRBJ2-7; D is perhaps TRBD1 or TRBD2 (5 bases each). With 6 bases removed from V and 5 bases from J, the gap between germline ends came to 23 bases. This CDR3 spans 16 amino acids. Here the CDR3 DNA reads TGTGCCAGCAGCCTAATCGGGACGGCGGTTAGGGACGAGCAGTACTTC. Translated, it gives CASSLIGTAVRDEQYF.

This clonotype has ten or more counts. V is TRBV20-1 and J is TRBJ2-7; 13 nucleotides line up with TRBD2. Germline V gene lookup returns CDR1 DFQATT and CDR2 SNEGSKA (reference sequence). V shed 8 bases, J shed 7 bases, and the junction held 14 bases outside the gene matches. The CDR3 consists of 15 residues. CDR3 sequence (DNA): TGCAGTTCACGGACTAGCGGGGGCATGGTGAGAGAGCAGTACGTC. Its protein is CSSRTSGGMVREQYV.

This clonotype was recorded at least ten times. The V call is TRBV5-6, the J call TRBJ2-7; D might be TRBD1 (6 bases). This CDR3 is 15 amino acids long. CDR1 SGHDT and CDR2 YYEEEE come from the germline V gene. V gave up 0 bases and J gave up 0 bases, with 10 bases separating them. In nucleotides, the CDR3 is TGTGCCAGCAGCTTGGGACAGGCTAGCTCCTACGAGCAGTACTTC. Translating gives CASSLGQASSYEQYF.

This clonotype was counted ten times or more. The V and J genes are TRBV9 and TRBJ2-7; TRBD2 agrees at 9 bases. CDR3 size: 15 residues. Germline V gene sequence: CDR1 SGDLS, CDR2 YYNGEE. Trimming removed 3 bases from V and 0 bases from J; junction bases left unmatched: 4. In DNA, the CDR3 is TGTGCCAGCAGCGCTAGCGGGGCCGCCTCCTACGAGCAGTACTTC. This codes for CASSASGAASYEQYF.